Listed below are T cell receptor beta chains from one sample, sequenced in a study of beta chain features in type 1 diabetes. The repertoire was sequenced with immunoSEQ multiplex PCR; TCRdb's copy has only in-frame clones and lacks some. Of around 130,000 clones in the sample, around 8.8% were seen once. Sequences were obtained from central memory CD4+ T cells from blood. The origin of the receptors is a man aged 25 to 40 with type 1 diabetes. Each CDR3 is given with its conserved first and last residue. The order of the fields is V gene, J gene, CDR3 protein.

V: TRBV19; J: TRBJ2-3; CDR3: CASSIAGQTTDTQYF
V: TRBV19; J: TRBJ1-2; CDR3: CATTSGTGGIYGYTF
V: TRBV4-3; J: TRBJ1-4; CDR3: CASSQDPTSDKQFF
V: TRBV6-5; J: TRBJ2-5; CDR3: CASSLGGQGETQYF
V: TRBV11-2; J: TRBJ1-1; CDR3: CASSLTAANTEAFF
V: TRBV5-1; J: TRBJ1-1; CDR3: CASSYQGEHTEAFF
V: TRBV18; J: TRBJ2-1; CDR3: CASSPQSINNEQFF
V: TRBV5-1; J: TRBJ1-2; CDR3: CASSLDTGAYGYTF
V: TRBV5-1; J: TRBJ2-5; CDR3: CASSLLPSGGGETQYF
V: TRBV19; J: TRBJ2-2; CDR3: CASSKRRGDRWNTGELFF
V: TRBV6-6; J: TRBJ1-5; CDR3: CASSSTGVGNQPQHF